The following is a T cell receptor (beta chain) sequence with its context. Its antigen is still unknown. These data are taken from a study of regulatory T cells in long-lasting Graves disease. At the level of the study: Freshly diagnosed Graves' patients had used antithyroid drugs for under 3 months. Study-level points and caveats: Thyroid tissue was not studied; only peripheral blood was.

The ends lost 4 bases at V and 8 bases at J; junction bases unmatched: 9. Germline loops: CDR1 SGHDT, CDR2 YYEEEE. This CDR3 is 15 amino acids long. Specified time point: newly diagnosed GD, antithyroid drugs for less than 3 months. PBMC-derived RNA was used for the TCR library. The authors built TCR beta libraries using iRepertoire HTBI primers and Arm-PCR of CDR3 regions. Using its own MiXCR run on the multiplex PCR reads, TCRdb lists one record per CDR3 protein. The sample contains about 350,000 distinct CDR3 sequences, about 16% of which appear only once. The sample was also linked to a second study, of T cells in Graves' hyperthyroidism and ophthalmopathy. That investigation notes: The blood repertoire included most of the expanded thyroid clonotypes above 0.001.

The sample here was peripheral blood mononuclear cells (PBMCs), taken at new diagnosis, from a patient treated with antithyroid drugs. The chain combines TRBV5-6 with TRBJ1-6, with 7 positions matching TRBD1. The TCR originated in a woman between 18 and 29 years old with Graves disease. The DNA of the CDR3 is TGTGCCAGCAGCCGCACGGACAGGCGGGATTCACCCCTCCACTTT. It yields the protein CASSRTDRRDSPLHF.